This TCR beta chain came from a study of blood T cell repertoires in COVID-19. Study-level background: Acute and convalescent COVID-19 specimens originated in the United States, Italy and Spain.

Germline CDR1 and CDR2: LNHNV and YYDKDF (reference sequence). V lost 2 bases to trimming and J lost 12 bases, with 19 bases between them. The CDR3 length is 14 residues. Produced via immunoSEQ multiplex PCR; TCRdb's table is partial and in-frame only. Of about 220,000 clones detected, approximately 90% appear once; the ten largest clones hold just over 2.5%. Study members were between about 18 and 90 years old and lived in about two dozen US regions. The sequencing sample was made of PBMCs or T cells enriched from blood (not recorded which). The source of this sequence is a woman younger than 45 who had recovered from COVID-19. The chain is built from TRBV15 and TRBJ1-1; D unclear. The CDR3 region is CATSRPQGSAWTFF. In DNA, the CDR3 is TGTGCCACCAGCAGACCCCAAGGGAGCGCGTGGACTTTCTTT.